The entry below describes one T cell receptor beta chain. The sample belongs to a study of T-cell memory formation after mild COVID-19. One entry per CDR3 protein, called by TCRdb with MiXCR from the 5' RACE reads. The repertoire holds roughly 80,000 distinct CDR3 sequences, with 20% to 30% as singletons. The clonotype originates from a young man who had mild COVID-19 (a few samples of this study predate the infection). Cell type and time point are not known. Sequencing was performed on PBMCs or a T cell subset sorted from them (not recorded which).

CDR3 in DNA: TGTGCCAGCAGACAGGCACCGGGACAGGGGTACACCGGGGAGCTGTTTTTT. Translating it yields CASRQAPGQGYTGELFF. This chain uses TRBV5-6 with TRBJ2-2; TRBD1 aligns across 10 bases. The CDR3 loop spans 17 amino acids. V dropped 5 bases and J dropped 3; count of bases not matched to a gene: 10. Germline CDR1 is SGHDT and CDR2 is YYEEEE.